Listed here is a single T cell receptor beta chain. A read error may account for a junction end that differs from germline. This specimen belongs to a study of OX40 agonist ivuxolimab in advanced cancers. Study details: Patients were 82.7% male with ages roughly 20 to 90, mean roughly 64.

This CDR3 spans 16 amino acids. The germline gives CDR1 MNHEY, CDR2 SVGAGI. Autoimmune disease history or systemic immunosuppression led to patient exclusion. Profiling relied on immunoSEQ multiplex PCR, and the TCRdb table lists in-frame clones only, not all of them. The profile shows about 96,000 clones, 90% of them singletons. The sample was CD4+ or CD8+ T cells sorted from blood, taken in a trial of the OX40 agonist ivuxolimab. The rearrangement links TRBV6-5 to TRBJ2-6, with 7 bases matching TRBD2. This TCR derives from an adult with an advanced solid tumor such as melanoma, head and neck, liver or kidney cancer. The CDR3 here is CASSSGLSSEANVLTF. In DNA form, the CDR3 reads TGTGCCAGCAGTTCGGGACTATCCTCTGAGGCCAACGTCCTGACTTTC.